This TCR beta chain was sequenced for a study of CD8+CD57+ T cells in acquired aplastic anemia. Study information: Sorted CD4+ and CD8+ cells yielded 2.5 to 3.5 ug of DNA on average. Study-wide results and caveats: It was found that almost 30 CD8+ CDR3 sequences were shared between patients and controls.

CDR3 length: 16 residues. Germline CDR1 SSHAT, CDR2 FNYEAQ (reference sequence). This clonotype was observed a few times. Its specificity is unknown. Germline is not matched at one junction end, which may reflect a read error. The template used for profiling TCR beta VDJ and CDR3 was genomic DNA. Using its own MiXCR run on the reads, TCRdb lists one record per CDR3 protein. The sample yields over 200,000 distinct CDR3 sequences, around 60% seen once. This TCR was recovered from a human donor in good health. The sample taken for sequencing was sorted CD4+, CD8+, or CD8+CD57+ T cells (not recorded which) from PBMCs. The rearrangement uses TRBV7-7 and TRBJ2-5; a possible D gene is TRBD2 (6 bases). The CDR3 DNA follows: TGTGCTAGCAGCCTAGGGAGGCTGGTAAGGGAAGAGACCCAGTACTTC. Translating it yields CASSLGRLVREETQYF. Together with reference TRBV7-7 and TRBJ2-5, the CDR3 gives the full variable domain: GAGVSQSPRYKVTKRGQDVTLRCDPISSHATLYWYQQALGQGPEFLTYFNYEAQPDKSGLPSDRFSAERPEGSISTLTIQRTEQRDSAMYRCASSLGRLVREETQYFGPGTRLLVL.